This TCR beta chain was found in a study of PD-1 blockade in classical Hodgkin lymphoma. Study-wide findings and caveats: Repertoires differed for reasons still undefined, possibly disease activity or prior therapy.

From germline, CDR1 is SGHDT and CDR2 YYEEEE. This CDR3 contains 14 residues. Trimming left V 5 bases short and J 4 bases short, with 15 bases between. This clone was observed a single time. Its antigen is not identified. Profiling relied on immunoSEQ multiplex PCR, and the TCRdb table lists in-frame clones only, not all of them. The sample lists some 10,000 clones, roughly nine tenths occurring once. Relapse was seen in all patients after autologous stem cell transplantation, and brentuximab vedotin exposure was variable. This sample comprised peripheral blood mononuclear cells (PBMCs), obtained at baseline. The chain recombines TRBV5-6 with TRBJ1-2; D is possibly TRBD1 (6 bases). The clonotype was recovered from a human donor with classical Hodgkin lymphoma. Here the CDR3 DNA reads TGTGCCAGCAGACCCATAGGACAGCTCTATGGCTACACCTTC. It encodes CASRPIGQLYGYTF.